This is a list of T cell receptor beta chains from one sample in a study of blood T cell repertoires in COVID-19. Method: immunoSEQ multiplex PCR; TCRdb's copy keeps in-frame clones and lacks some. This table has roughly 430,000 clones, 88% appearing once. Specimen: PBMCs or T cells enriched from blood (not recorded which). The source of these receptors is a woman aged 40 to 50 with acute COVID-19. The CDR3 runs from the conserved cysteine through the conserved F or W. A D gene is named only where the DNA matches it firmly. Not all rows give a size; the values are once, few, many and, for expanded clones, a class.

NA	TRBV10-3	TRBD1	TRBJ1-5	CAISESTRGSNQPQHF	TGTGCCATCAGTGAGTCGACCAGGGGGAGCAATCAGCCCCAGCATTTT
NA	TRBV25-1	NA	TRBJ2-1	CASSVAGGLYNEQFF	TGTGCCAGCAGTGTTGCGGGTGGCTTATACAATGAGCAGTTCTTC
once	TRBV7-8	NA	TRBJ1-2	CASSPSQGNYGYTF	TGTGCCAGCAGCCCATCACAGGGAAACTATGGCTACACCTTC
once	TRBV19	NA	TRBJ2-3	CASGLTSTDTQYF	TGTGCCAGCGGACTTACTAGCACAGATACGCAGTATTTT
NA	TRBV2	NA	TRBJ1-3	CASREGTAGRGNTIYF	TGTGCCAGCAGAGAGGGGACGGCCGGGAGGGGAAACACCATATATTTT
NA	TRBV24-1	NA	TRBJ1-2	CATSDLWGDGYTF	TGTGCCACCAGTGATTTGTGGGGGGACGGCTACACCTTC
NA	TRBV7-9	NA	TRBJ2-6	CASSWGTGANVLTF	TGTGCCAGCAGTTGGGGCACTGGGGCCAACGTCCTGACTTTC
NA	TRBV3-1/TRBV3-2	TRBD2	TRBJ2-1	CASSQTTSGPYNEQFF	TGTGCCAGCAGCCAAACGACTAGCGGGCCGTACAATGAGCAGTTCTTC
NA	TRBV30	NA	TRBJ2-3	CAWSLGAGDTQYF	TGTGCCTGGAGTTTGGGGGCCGGGGATACGCAGTATTTT
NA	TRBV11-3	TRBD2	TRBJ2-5	CASSLGLAGEETQYF	TGTGCCAGCAGCTTGGGACTAGCGGGGGAAGAGACCCAGTACTTC
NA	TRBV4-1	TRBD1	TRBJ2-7	CASSQGVDRDDEQYF	TGCGCCAGCAGCCAAGGTGTGGACAGGGACGACGAGCAGTACTTC
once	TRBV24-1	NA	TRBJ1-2	CATSDHTGIGGYTF	TGTGCCACCAGTGACCACACAGGAATCGGCGGCTACACCTTC
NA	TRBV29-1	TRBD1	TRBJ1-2	CSVEEKTGVYGYTF	TGCAGCGTTGAAGAGAAGACAGGGGTCTATGGCTACACCTTC
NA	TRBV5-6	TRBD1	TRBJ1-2	CASSLMGQWQAHPNYGYTF	TGTGCCAGCAGCTTGATGGGACAGTGGCAAGCTCACCCTAACTATGGCTACACCTTC
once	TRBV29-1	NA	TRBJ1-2	CSVEGTAYGYTF	TGCAGCGTTGAAGGAACAGCTTATGGCTACACCTTC
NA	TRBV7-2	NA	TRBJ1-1	CASSFGPGAFF	TGTGCCAGCAGCTTTGGGCCGGGGGCTTTCTTT
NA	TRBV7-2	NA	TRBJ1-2	CASSPTPPRGYGYTF	TGTGCCAGCAGCCCGACCCCCCCTCGGGGCTATGGCTACACCTTC
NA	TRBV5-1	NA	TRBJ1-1	CASSQQDNTEAFF	TGCGCCAGCAGCCAGCAGGATAACACTGAAGCTTTCTTT
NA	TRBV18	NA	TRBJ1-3	CASSPGGRLTNSGNTIYF	TGTGCCAGCTCACCAGGAGGGAGACTCACGAATTCTGGAAACACCATATATTTT
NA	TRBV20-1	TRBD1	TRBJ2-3	CSALDRGGMYF	TGCAGTGCTTTGGACAGGGGCGGCATGTATTTT
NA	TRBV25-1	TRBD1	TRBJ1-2	CASSANPSYDRDLSYTF	TGTGCCAGCAGTGCCAACCCAAGCTACGACAGGGATCTGAGCTACACCTTC
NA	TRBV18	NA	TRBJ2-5	CASSPPTGPKTQYF	TGTGCCAGCTCACCACCAACAGGGCCGAAGACCCAGTACTTC
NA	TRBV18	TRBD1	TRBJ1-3	CASSPYAGTEGNTIYF	TGTGCCAGCTCACCATATGCCGGGACAGAGGGAAACACCATATATTTT
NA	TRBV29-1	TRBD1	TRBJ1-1	CSEQSGGNTEAFF	TGCAGCGAACAATCAGGGGGGAACACTGAAGCTTTCTTT
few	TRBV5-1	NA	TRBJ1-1	CASSRSVLPRDTEAFF	TGCGCCAGCAGCCGCTCGGTCCTCCCCAGGGACACTGAAGCTTTCTTT
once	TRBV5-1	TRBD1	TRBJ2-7	CASSLGQGKRSEQYF	TGCGCCAGCAGCTTGGGACAGGGGAAAAGAAGCGAGCAGTACTTC
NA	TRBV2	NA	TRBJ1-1	CASSGAQVLNTEAFF	TGTGCCAGCAGTGGGGCCCAGGTGTTGAACACTGAAGCTTTCTTT
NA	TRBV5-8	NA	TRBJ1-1	CASSFYREAFF	TGTGCCAGCAGCTTTTACCGGGAAGCTTTCTTT
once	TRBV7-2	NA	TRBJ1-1	CASSLVRWAGPAFF	TGTGCCAGCAGCTTAGTTAGGTGGGCAGGGCCAGCTTTCTTT
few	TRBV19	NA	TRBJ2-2	CASSPYSNPNTGELFF	TGTGCCAGTAGTCCGTACAGCAACCCGAACACCGGGGAGCTGTTTTTT
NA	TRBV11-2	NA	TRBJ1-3	CASSFNRDSGNTIYF	TGTGCCAGCAGCTTTAACCGAGACTCTGGAAACACCATATATTTT
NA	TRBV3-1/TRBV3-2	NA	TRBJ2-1	CASSQDRFNEQFF	TGTGCCAGCAGCCAAGATCGGTTTAATGAGCAGTTCTTC
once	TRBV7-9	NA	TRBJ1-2	CASSILAGSYGYTF	TGTGCCAGCAGCATCTTGGCTGGGAGCTATGGCTACACCTTC
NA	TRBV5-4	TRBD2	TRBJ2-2	CASSLVGGGAVGELFF	TGTGCCAGCAGCTTGGTTGGCGGGGGGGCGGTCGGGGAGCTGTTTTTT
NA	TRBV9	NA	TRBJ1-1	CASSVEPQLYGAEAFF	TGTGCCAGCAGCGTAGAGCCACAGCTTTATGGGGCCGAAGCTTTCTTT
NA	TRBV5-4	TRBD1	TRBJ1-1	CASSLPRQGPNTEAFF	TGTGCCAGCAGCTTGCCACGACAGGGACCGAACACTGAAGCTTTCTTT
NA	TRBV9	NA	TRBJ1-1	CASSHESGYEAEAFF	TGTGCCAGCAGCCACGAGTCAGGGTATGAGGCTGAAGCTTTCTTT
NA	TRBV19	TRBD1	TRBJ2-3	CASSYGTGTGDTQYF	TGTGCCAGTAGCTACGGGACAGGGACAGGAGATACGCAGTATTTT
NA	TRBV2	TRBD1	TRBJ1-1	CASRGQFAEAFF	TGTGCCAGCCGGGGACAGTTCGCTGAAGCTTTCTTT
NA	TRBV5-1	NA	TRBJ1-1	CASSLWGGAEAFF	TGCGCCAGCAGCTTGTGGGGCGGGGCTGAAGCTTTCTTT
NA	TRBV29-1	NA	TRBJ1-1	CSVAYVEAFF	TGCAGCGTAGCATACGTTGAAGCTTTCTTT
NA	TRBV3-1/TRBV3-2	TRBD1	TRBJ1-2	CASSQTGVGYGYTF	TGTGCCAGCAGCCAAACAGGGGTGGGGTATGGCTACACCTTC
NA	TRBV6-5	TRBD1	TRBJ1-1	CASPGTGPGGTEAFF	TGTGCCAGCCCCGGGACAGGACCCGGGGGTACTGAAGCTTTCTTT
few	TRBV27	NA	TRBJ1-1	CASSSPHLSAGTEAFF	TGTGCCAGCAGTTCCCCCCATCTTTCGGCAGGGACTGAAGCTTTCTTT
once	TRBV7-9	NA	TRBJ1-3	CASSLAAPPQNTIYF	TGTGCCAGCAGCTTAGCCGCGCCGCCCCAAAACACCATATATTTT
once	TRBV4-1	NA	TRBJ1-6	CASSQDSDSPLHF	TGCGCCAGCAGCCAAGACTCCGATTCACCCCTCCACTTT
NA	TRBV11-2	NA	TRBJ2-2	CASSLGLTTGELFF	TGTGCCAGCAGCCTTGGACTGACCACCGGGGAGCTGTTTTTT
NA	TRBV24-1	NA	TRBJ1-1	CATSDSKEGLNTEAFF	TGTGCCACCAGTGATTCAAAGGAGGGATTGAACACTGAAGCTTTCTTT
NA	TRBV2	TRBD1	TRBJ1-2	CASSRYRGDYGYTF	TGTGCCAGCAGTAGGTACAGGGGTGACTATGGCTACACCTTC
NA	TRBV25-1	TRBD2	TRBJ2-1	CASSKVGTSPYNEQFF	TGTGCCAGCAGTAAGGTTGGGACTAGCCCCTACAATGAGCAGTTCTTC
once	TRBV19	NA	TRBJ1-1	CASSGARNTEAFF	TGTGCCAGTAGCGGAGCACGGAACACTGAAGCTTTCTTT
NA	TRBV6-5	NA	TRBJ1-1	CASRGAPEAFF	TGTGCCAGCAGGGGGGCCCCTGAAGCTTTCTTT
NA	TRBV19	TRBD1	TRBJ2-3	CATKDRSGTDTQYF	TGTGCCACAAAGGACAGGTCGGGCACAGATACGCAGTATTTT
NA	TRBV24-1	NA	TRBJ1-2	CATSDSGTDGYTF	TGTGCCACCAGTGATTCCGGGACTGATGGCTACACCTTC
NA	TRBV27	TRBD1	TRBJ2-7	CASRWDSPYEQYF	TGTGCCAGCAGATGGGACAGTCCCTACGAGCAGTACTTC
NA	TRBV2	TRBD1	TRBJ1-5	CASRARLGDRGDQPQHF	TGTGCCAGCAGGGCGCGATTGGGGGACAGGGGGGATCAGCCCCAGCATTTT
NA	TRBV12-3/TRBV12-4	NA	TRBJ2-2	CASNEGDTGELFF	TGTGCCAGCAACGAGGGGGACACCGGGGAGCTGTTTTTT
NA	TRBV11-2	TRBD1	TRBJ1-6	CASSWTGANSPLHF	TGTGCCAGCAGCTGGACAGGAGCCAATTCACCCCTCCACTTT